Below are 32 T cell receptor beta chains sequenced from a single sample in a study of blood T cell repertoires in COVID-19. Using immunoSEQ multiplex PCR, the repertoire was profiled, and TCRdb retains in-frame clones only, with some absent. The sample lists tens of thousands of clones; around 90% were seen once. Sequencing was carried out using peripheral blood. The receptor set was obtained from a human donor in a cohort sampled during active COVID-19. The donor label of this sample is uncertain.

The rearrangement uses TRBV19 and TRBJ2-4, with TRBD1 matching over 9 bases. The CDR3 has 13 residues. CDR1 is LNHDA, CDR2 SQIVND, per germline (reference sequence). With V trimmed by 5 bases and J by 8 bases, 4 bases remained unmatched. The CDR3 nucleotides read TGTGCCAGTAGTCGCCGGGACAGGGACATTCAGTACTTC. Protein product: CASSRRDRDIQYF.

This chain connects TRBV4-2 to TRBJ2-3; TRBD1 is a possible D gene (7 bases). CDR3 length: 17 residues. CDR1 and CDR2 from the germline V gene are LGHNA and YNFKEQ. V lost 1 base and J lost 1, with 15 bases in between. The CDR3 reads CASSQVRGGGGTDTQYF. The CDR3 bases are TGTGCCAGCAGCCAAGTGAGAGGGGGCGGGGGCACAGATACGCAGTATTTT.

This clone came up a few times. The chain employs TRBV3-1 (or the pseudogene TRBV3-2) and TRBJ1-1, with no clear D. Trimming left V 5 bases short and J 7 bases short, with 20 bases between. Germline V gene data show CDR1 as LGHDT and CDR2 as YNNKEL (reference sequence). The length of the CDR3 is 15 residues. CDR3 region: CASSRSVPRRVEAFF. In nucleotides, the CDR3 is TGTGCCAGCAGCAGGAGCGTACCAAGGAGGGTTGAAGCTTTCTTT.

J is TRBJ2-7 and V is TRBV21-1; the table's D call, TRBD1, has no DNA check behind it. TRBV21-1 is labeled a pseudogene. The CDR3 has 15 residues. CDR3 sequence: CASSKWAGYSYEQYF. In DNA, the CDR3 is TGTGCCAGCAGCAAATGGGCAGGGTACTCCTACGAGCAGTACTTC.

The DNA of the CDR3 is TGTGCCAGCAGTGGAACGCCTAGGCGGCCCCAGCATTTT. It specifies CASSGTPRRPQHF. The chain combines TRBV12-3 or TRBV12-4 with TRBJ1-5; the D is unclear. The CDR3 totals 13 residues. Trimming removed 5 bases at V and 9 bases at J, with 14 bases between.

The CDR3 DNA follows: TGTGCTAGTGGCCCGGGGAACACCGGGGAGCTGTTTTTT. This sequence encodes CASGPGNTGELFF. The chain uses TRBV12-5 and TRBJ2-2; D gene ambiguous. The CDR3 sequence is 13 residues long. Trimming left V 6 bases short and J 1 base short, with 6 bases between. Germline loops: CDR1 LGHNT, CDR2 FRNRAP.

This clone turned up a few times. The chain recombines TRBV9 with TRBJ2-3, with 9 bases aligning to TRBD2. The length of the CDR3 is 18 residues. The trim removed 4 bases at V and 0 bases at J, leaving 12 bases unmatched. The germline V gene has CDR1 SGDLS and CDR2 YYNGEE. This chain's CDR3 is CASSPRAGGPFSTDTQYF. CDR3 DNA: TGTGCCAGCAGCCCCCGGGCGGGGGGGCCTTTTAGCACAGATACGCAGTATTTT. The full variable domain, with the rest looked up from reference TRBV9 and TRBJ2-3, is DSGVTQTPKHLITATGQRVTLRCSPRSGDLSVYWYQQSLDQGLQFLIQYYNGEERAKGNILERFSAQQFPDLHSELNLSSLELGDSALYFCASSPRAGGPFSTDTQYFGPGTRLTVL.

In DNA form, the CDR3 reads TGTGCCAGCACCCACACTAGCGGGGGGCCGATGGAGACCCAGTACTTC. Its protein is CASTHTSGGPMETQYF. The chain carries TRBV28 and TRBJ2-5; 12 positions agree with TRBD2. The junction had 11 bases not matched to a gene; V was cut back by 7 bases and J by 5 bases. Germline V gene lookup returns CDR1 MDHEN and CDR2 SYDVKM. CDR3 length: 16 amino acids.

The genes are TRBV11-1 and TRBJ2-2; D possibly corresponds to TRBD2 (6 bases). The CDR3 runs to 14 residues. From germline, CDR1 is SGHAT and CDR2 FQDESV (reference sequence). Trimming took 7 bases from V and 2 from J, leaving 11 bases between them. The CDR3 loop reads CASTGEANTGELFF. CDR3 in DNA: TGTGCCAGCACGGGGGAAGCAAACACCGGGGAGCTGTTTTTT. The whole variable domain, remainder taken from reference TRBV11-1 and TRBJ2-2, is EAEVAQSPRYKITEKSQAVAFWCDPISGHATLYWYRQILGQGPELLVQFQDESVVDDSQLPKDRFSAERLKGVDSTLKIQPAELGDSAMYLCASTGEANTGELFFGEGSRLTVL.

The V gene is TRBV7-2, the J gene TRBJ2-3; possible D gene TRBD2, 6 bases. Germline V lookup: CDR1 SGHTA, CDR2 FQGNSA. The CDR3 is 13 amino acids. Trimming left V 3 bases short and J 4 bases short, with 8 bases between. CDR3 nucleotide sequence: TGTGCCAGCAGCTTGACTAGTTCAGATACGCAGTATTTT. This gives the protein CASSLTSSDTQYF.

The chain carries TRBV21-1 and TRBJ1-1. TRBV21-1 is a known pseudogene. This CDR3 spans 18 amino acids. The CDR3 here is CASLKEEGRRALITEAFF. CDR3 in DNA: TGTGCCAGCTTAAAGGAGGAGGGGAGGAGGGCGTTAATCACTGAAGCTTTCTTT.

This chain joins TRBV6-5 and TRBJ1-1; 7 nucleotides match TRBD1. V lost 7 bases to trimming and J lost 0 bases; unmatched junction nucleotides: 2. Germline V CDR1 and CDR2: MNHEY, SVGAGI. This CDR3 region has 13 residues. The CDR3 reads CASTGQLNTEAFF. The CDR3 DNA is TGTGCCAGCACGGGACAGTTGAACACTGAAGCTTTCTTT.

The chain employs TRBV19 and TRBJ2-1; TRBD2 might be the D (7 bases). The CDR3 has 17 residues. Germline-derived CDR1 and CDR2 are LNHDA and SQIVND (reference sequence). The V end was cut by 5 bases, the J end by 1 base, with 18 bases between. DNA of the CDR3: TGTGCCAGTAGTCCCTGGCTGGGAGGGGGGTCCTACAATGAGCAGTTCTTC. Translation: CASSPWLGGGSYNEQFF.

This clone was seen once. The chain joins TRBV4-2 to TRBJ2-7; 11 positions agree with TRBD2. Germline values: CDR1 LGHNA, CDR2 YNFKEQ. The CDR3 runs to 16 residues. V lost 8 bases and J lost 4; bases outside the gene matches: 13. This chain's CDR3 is CASAQGVAGGPYEQYF. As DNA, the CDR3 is TGTGCCAGCGCCCAAGGGGTAGCGGGGGGGCCGTACGAGCAGTACTTC.

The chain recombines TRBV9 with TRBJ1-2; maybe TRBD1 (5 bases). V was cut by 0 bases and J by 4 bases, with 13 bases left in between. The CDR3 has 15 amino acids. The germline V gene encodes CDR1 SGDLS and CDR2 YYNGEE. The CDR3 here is CASSVEGAFTYGYTF. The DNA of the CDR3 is TGTGCCAGCAGCGTAGAAGGGGCTTTTACCTATGGCTACACCTTC.

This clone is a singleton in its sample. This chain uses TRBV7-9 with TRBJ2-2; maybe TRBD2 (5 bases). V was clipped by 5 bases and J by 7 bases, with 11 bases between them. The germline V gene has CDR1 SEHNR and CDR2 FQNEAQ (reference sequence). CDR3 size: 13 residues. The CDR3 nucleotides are TGTGCCAGCAGCATGGACGGGATCGGGGAGCTGTTTTTT. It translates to CASSMDGIGELFF.

The CDR3 here is CASSPNLGLAGGRSSYNEQFF. The CDR3 DNA reads TGTGCCAGCAGCCCTAATTTAGGACTAGCGGGGGGTCGGAGCTCCTACAATGAGCAGTTCTTC. The V gene is TRBV27, the J gene TRBJ2-1; 14 bases line up with TRBD2. V shed 6 bases and J 0 bases; nucleotides not matched to a gene: 16. The CDR3 has 21 amino acids. CDR1 is MNHEY and CDR2 is SMNVEV in the germline V gene (reference sequence).

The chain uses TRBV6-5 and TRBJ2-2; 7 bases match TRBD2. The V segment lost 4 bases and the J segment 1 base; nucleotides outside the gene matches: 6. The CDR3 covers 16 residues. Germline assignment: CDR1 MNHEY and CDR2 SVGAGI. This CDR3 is CASSSSGGGNTGELFF. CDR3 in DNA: TGTGCCAGCAGTTCCTCGGGCGGGGGGAACACCGGGGAGCTGTTTTTT.

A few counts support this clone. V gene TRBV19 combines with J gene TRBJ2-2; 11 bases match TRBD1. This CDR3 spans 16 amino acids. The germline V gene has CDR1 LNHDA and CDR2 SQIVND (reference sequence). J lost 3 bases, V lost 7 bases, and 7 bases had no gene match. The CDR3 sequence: CASTGDRGKYTGELFF. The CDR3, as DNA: TGTGCCAGTACTGGGGACAGGGGGAAATACACCGGGGAGCTGTTTTTT.

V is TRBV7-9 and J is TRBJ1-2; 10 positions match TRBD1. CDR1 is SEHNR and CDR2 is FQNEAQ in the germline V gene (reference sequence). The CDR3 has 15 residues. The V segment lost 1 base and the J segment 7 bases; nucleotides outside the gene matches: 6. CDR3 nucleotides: TGTGCCAGCAGCTTAGTAGACAGGGGGCGCGGTGGCTACACCTTC. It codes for CASSLVDRGRGGYTF.

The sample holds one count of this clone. The CDR3 nucleotides read TGTGCCAGCAGTTACTCGCTAGCGGTAACAGATACGCAGTATTTT. This codes for CASSYSLAVTDTQYF. The chain is built from TRBV6-5 and TRBJ2-3; 7 bases are shared with TRBD2. Per the germline V gene, CDR1 is MNHEY and CDR2 is SVGAGI. After removal of 0 bases from V and 3 bases from J, the junction contained 3 bases not matched to a gene. CDR3 length: 15 amino acids.

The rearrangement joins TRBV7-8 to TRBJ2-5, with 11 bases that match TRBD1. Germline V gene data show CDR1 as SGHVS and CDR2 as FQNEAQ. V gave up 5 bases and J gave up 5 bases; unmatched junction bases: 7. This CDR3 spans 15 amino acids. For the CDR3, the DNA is TGTGCCAGCAGCCGAGGACAGGGGGCAGGGGAGACCCAGTACTTC. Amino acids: CASSRGQGAGETQYF. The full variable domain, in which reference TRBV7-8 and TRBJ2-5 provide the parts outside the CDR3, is GAGVSQSPRYKVAKRGQDVALRCDPISGHVSLFWYQQALGQGPEFLTYFQNEAQLDKSGLPSDRFFAERPEGSVSTLKIQRTQQEDSAVYLCASSRGQGAGETQYFGPGTRLLVL.

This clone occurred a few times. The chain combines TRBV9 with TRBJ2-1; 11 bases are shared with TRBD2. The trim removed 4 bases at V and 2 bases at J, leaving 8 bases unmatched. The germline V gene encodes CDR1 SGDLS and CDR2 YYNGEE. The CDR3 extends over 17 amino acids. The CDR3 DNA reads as TGTGCCAGCAGCCCACCGACTAGCGGGGCCGCCTACAATGAGCAGTTCTTC. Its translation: CASSPPTSGAAYNEQFF.

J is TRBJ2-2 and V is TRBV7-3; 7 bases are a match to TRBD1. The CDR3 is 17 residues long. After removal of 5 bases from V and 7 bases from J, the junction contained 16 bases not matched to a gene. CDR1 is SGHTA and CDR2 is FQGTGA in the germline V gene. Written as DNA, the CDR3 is TGTGCCAGCAGCCGATCTGGGGGCAGACAGGGCGGCGGGGAGCTGTTTTTT. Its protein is CASSRSGGRQGGGELFF.

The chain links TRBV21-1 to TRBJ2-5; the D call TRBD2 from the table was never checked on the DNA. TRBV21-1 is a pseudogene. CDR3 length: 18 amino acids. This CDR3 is CASSKEIRGAGVQETQYF. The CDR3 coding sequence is TGTGCCAGCAGCAAAGAGATACGGGGGGCGGGAGTCCAAGAGACCCAGTACTTC.

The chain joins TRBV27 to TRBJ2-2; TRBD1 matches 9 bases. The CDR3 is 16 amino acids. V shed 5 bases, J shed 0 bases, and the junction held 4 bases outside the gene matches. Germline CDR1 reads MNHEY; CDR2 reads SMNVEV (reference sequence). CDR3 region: CASSPQGASNTGELFF. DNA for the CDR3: TGTGCCAGCAGTCCACAGGGGGCCTCGAACACCGGGGAGCTGTTTTTT.

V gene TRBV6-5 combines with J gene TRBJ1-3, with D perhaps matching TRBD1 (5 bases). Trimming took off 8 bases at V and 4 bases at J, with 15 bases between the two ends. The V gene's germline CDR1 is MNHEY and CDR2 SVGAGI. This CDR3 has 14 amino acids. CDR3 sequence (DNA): TGTGCCAGCTTGCCACCAGGGCCCGGAAACACCATATATTTT. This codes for CASLPPGPGNTIYF.

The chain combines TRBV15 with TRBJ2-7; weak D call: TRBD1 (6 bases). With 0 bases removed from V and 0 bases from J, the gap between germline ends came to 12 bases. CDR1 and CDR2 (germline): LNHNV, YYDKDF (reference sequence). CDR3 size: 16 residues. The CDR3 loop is CATSRDSGGISYEQYF. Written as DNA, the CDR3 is TGTGCCACCAGCAGAGATTCTGGGGGCATCTCCTACGAGCAGTACTTC.

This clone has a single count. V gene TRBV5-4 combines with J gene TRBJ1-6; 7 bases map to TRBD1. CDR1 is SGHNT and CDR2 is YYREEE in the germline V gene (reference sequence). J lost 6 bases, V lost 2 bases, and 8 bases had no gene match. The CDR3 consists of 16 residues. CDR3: CASSFDRVSGNSPLHF. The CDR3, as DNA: TGTGCCAGCAGCTTCGACAGGGTGTCGGGTAATTCACCCCTCCACTTT.

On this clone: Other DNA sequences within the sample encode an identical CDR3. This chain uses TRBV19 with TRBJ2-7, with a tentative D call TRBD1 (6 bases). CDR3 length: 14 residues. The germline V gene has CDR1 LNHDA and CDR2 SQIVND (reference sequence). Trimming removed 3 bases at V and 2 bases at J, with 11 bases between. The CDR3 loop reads CASSIGQGTYEQYF. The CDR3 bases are TGTGCCAGTAGTATTGGGCAGGGGACCTACGAGCAGTACTTC.

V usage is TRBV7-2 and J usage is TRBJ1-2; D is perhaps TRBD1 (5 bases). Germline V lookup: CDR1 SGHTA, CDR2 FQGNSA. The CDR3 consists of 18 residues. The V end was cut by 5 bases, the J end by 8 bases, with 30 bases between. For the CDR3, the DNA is TGTGCCAGCAGCCGTGAAGGTGTGCGAGGGGCGACAAGCGGGGGCTACACCTTC. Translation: CASSREGVRGATSGGYTF.

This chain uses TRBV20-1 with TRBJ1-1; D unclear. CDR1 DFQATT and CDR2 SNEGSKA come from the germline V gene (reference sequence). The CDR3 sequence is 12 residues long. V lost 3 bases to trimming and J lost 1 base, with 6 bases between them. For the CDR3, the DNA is TGCAGTGCTAGTAACGGGAACACTGAAGCTTTCTTT. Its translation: CSASNGNTEAFF.